These 4 T cell receptor beta chains share one sample of origin, sequenced in a study of blood T cell repertoires in COVID-19. The protocol was immunoSEQ multiplex PCR, while the TCRdb copy is restricted to in-frame clones and leaves out a portion. This table has about 80,000 clones, around four fifths appearing once. The source material was peripheral blood. The receptors stem from a man at least 80 years old with active or convalescent COVID-19.

V usage is TRBV3-1 (or the pseudogene TRBV3-2) and J usage is TRBJ2-3; TRBD2 matches at 16 bases. J gave up 1 base and V 5 bases, and 12 bases lay outside the gene matches. The CDR3 sequence is 20 residues long. From germline, CDR1 is LGHDT and CDR2 YNNKEL (reference sequence). The CDR3 region has the DNA TGTGCCAGCAGCGCGGGACTAGCGGGAGGGCCGACTTGGCGCACAGATACGCAGTATTTT. It translates to CASSAGLAGGPTWRTDTQYF.

This chain links TRBV2 with TRBJ2-5, with TRBD1 identical over 7 bases. Germline CDR1 and CDR2: SNHLY and FYNNEI. Trimming at V came to 8 bases and at J to 4 bases, leaving 10 bases not matched to a gene. The CDR3 has 14 residues. CDR3 in amino acids: CASQRTGTLETQYF. The DNA for the CDR3 is TGTGCCAGCCAACGGACAGGAACCCTAGAGACCCAGTACTTC.

This chain uses TRBV11-3 with TRBJ2-1, with D tentatively TRBD2 (6 bases). Trimming removed 2 bases at V and 7 bases at J, with 18 bases between. CDR1 and CDR2 from the germline V gene are SGHNT and YENEEA. The CDR3 has 16 amino acids. The CDR3 DNA sequence: TGTGCCAGCAGCTTAAATGGCGGGGCCTTTGGTAATGAGCAGTTCTTC. This gives the protein CASSLNGGAFGNEQFF. The whole variable domain, remainder taken from reference TRBV11-3 and TRBJ2-1, is EAGVVQSPRYKIIEKKQPVAFWCNPISGHNTLYWYLQNLGQGPELLIRYENEEAVDDSQLPKDRFSAERLKGVDSTLKIQPAELGDSAVYLCASSLNGGAFGNEQFFGPGTRLTVL.

This clone was observed a few times. This chain uses TRBV27 with TRBJ1-2, with D perhaps TRBD1 (5 bases). Germline V CDR1 and CDR2: MNHEY, SMNVEV (reference sequence). The CDR3 is 15 amino acids. Trimming removed 2 bases at V and 1 base at J, with 11 bases between. The CDR3 sequence: CASSLRAGLNYGYTF. The CDR3 nucleotides are TGTGCCAGCAGTTTAAGGGCAGGGCTTAACTATGGCTACACCTTC.